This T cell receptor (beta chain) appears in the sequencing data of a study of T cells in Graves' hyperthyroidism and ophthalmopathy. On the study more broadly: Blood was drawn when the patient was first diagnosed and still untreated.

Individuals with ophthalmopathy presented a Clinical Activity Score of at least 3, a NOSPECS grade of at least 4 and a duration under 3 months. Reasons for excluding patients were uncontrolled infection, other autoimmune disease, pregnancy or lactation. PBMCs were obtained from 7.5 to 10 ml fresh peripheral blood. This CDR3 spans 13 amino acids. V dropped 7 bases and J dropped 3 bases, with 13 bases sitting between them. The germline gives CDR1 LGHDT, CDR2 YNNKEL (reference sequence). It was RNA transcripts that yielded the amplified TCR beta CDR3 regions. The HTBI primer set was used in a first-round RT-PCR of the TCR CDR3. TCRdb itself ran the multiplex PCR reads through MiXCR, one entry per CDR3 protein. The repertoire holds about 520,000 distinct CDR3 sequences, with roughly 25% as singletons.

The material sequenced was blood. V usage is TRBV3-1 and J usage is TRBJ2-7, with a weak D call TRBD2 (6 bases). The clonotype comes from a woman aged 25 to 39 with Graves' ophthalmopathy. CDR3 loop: CASTGGAHYEQYF. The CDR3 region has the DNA TGTGCCAGCACGGGCGGGGCACACTACGAGCAGTACTTC.